This T cell receptor (beta chain) comes out of a study of T cells in tuberculosis. In the study overall: In South Africa, adults with active tuberculosis were compared with IGRA-negative and latently infected IGRA-positive adolescents.

In regard to this clone: The antigen is unknown.

The time point is: new active TB diagnosis, blood taken before or within 7 days of starting treatment. Active tuberculosis patients were new diagnoses, HIV-seronegative, South African, and aged 18 years or older. Overall study results and limits: Smaller alpha distances in active tuberculosis partly reflected shorter CDR3-alpha lengths.

V lost 9 bases to trimming and J lost 6 bases, with 12 bases between them. The CDR3 loop spans 11 amino acids. CDR1 SNHLY and CDR2 FYNNEI come from the germline V gene. Sequencing used immunoSEQ multiplex PCR; TCRdb keeps in-frame clones, though not all of them. The sample yields about 49,000 clones, 90% to 95% seen once. Material: PBMCs, obtained at tuberculosis diagnosis. The sequence was obtained from an adult with tuberculosis. This chain uses TRBV2 with TRBJ2-7, with D tentatively TRBD2 (5 bases). CDR3 nucleotide sequence: TGTGCCAGGAAGATAGGACTCGAGCAGTACTTC. Encoded protein: CARKIGLEQYF.